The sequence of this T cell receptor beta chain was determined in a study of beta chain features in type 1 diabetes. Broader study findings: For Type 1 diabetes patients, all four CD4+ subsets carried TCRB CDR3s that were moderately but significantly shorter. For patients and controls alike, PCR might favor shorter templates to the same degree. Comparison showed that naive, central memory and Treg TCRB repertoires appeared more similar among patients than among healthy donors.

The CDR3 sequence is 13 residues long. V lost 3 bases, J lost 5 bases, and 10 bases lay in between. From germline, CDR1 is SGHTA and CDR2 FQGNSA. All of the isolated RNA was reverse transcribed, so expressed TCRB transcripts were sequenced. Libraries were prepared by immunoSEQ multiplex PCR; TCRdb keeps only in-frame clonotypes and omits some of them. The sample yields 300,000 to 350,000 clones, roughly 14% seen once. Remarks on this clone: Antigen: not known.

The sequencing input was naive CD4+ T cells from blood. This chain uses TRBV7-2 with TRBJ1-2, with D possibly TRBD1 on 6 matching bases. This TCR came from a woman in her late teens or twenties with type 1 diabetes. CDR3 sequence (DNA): TGTGCCAGCAGCTTGCCAGGGGCGTATGGCTACACCTTC. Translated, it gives CASSLPGAYGYTF.